Following are 22 T cell receptor beta chains from one sample sequenced in a study of blood T cells in healthy people across ages. For the second PCR, which ran for about 6 to 11 cycles, a sample-barcoded 5' primer and a J-beta primer mix were used. MiXCR was run by TCRdb on the 5' RACE reads, yielding one entry per CDR3 protein. The sample records about 700,000 distinct CDR3 sequences, approximately 31% being singletons. Input material: blood. The receptors shown here come from a woman of 80 years or more in good health.

In its sample, this clonotype was seen many times. The gene calls are TRBV7-3 and TRBJ1-4, with D perhaps matching TRBD1 (5 bases). Germline V gene data show CDR1 as SGHTA and CDR2 as FQGTGA. The ends were cut back, 5 bases at V and 10 bases at J, with 14 bases in the middle. The CDR3 extends over 13 amino acids. The CDR3 is CASSRNLGGKLFF. For the CDR3, the DNA is TGTGCCAGCAGCCGAAATCTTGGGGGAAAACTGTTTTTT.

As to this clonotype: Possible read error: a much larger clone is one base away. As DNA, the CDR3 is TGTGCCGGCAGTTACTCGACAGGGTATGGCTACACCTTC. It translates to CAGSYSTGYGYTF. V gene TRBV6-2 or TRBV6-3 combines with J gene TRBJ1-2; 7 bases are shared with TRBD1. The germline gives CDR1 MNHEY, CDR2 SVGEGT. The CDR3 runs to 13 residues.

This chain uses TRBV9 with TRBJ2-7; TRBD1 agrees at 8 bases. The CDR3 has 13 residues. Germline V lookup: CDR1 SGDLS, CDR2 YYNGEE. The V segment lost 0 bases and the J segment 6 bases; nucleotides outside the gene matches: 2. CDR3 in amino acids: CASSVGDRGEQYF. The CDR3 DNA reads TGTGCCAGCAGCGTAGGTGACAGGGGCGAGCAGTACTTC.

V usage is TRBV5-1 and J usage is TRBJ2-1; a possible D gene is TRBD1 (5 bases). Trimming removed 4 bases at V and 10 bases at J, with 18 bases between. The CDR3 is 14 residues long. Per the germline V gene, CDR1 is SGHRS and CDR2 is YFSETQ. The CDR3 region is CASSPTTESYEQFF. As DNA, the CDR3 is TGCGCCAGCAGCCCGACGACAGAGTCCTACGAGCAGTTCTTC.

This clonotype was picked up one time. V usage is TRBV20-1 and J usage is TRBJ2-5; TRBD2 agrees at 12 bases. The DNA matches TRBJ2-7 better at its end, which makes the J call doubtful. CDR1 is DFQATT and CDR2 is SNEGSKA in the germline V gene (reference sequence). This CDR3 region has 14 residues. The CDR3 DNA reads as TGCAGTGCTAGAGTAACTAGCGGGGGGTCCGAGCAGTACTTC. This translates into CSARVTSGGSEQYF.

This clonotype has at least ten counts. The gene calls are TRBV6-5 and TRBJ2-7; D unclear. From germline, CDR1 is MNHEY and CDR2 SVGAGI. The CDR3 sequence is 14 residues long. V was shortened by 5 bases and J by 5 bases, with 16 bases between the two germline ends. The CDR3 DNA reads as TGTGCCAGCAGTCTAACGTCCCCAACCCACGAGCAGTACTTC. Its protein product is CASSLTSPTHEQYF.

As to this clonotype: This may be a read error: a much more frequent sequence differs by one nucleotide. The chain employs TRBV12-3 or TRBV12-4 and TRBJ2-5; 9 bases are shared with TRBD2. The CDR3 has 17 amino acids. V shed 3 bases and J 11 bases; nucleotides not matched to a gene: 19. CDR3 in DNA: TGTGCCAGCAGTTTGGTCGCAGGGCGGGGGGGAAACAATGAGCAGTACTTC. This codes for CASSLVAGRGGNNEQYF.

As for this clonotype: This may be a read error, as it is one base from a much larger clone. This chain joins TRBV12-3 or TRBV12-4 and TRBJ1-1, with a possible D match to TRBD1 (5 bases). Trimming shortened V by 7 bases and J by 6 bases, and 15 bases separated the two germline ends. The CDR3 contains 13 residues. The CDR3 is CASTQGAGAEAFF. CDR3 nucleotide sequence: TGTGCCAGCACCCAAGGGGCCGGGGCTGAAGCTTTCTTT.

Many counts were recorded for this clonotype. The chain links TRBV2 to TRBJ2-7, with D possibly being TRBD2 (5 bases). V lost 7 bases to trimming and J lost 7 bases, with 17 bases between them. Germline CDR1 reads SNHLY; CDR2 reads FYNNEI. This CDR3 comprises 13 residues. The CDR3 loop is CASTSSGVGEQYF. CDR3 DNA sequence: TGTGCCAGCACCTCCTCCGGGGTTGGGGAGCAGTACTTC.

This clonotype was seen ten or more times. J is TRBJ2-1 and V is TRBV20-1, with unresolved D. The length of the CDR3 is 12 residues. The V end lost 7 bases, the J end lost 6 bases, and 13 bases lay between the germline ends. Germline CDR1 DFQATT, CDR2 SNEGSKA (reference sequence). The CDR3 protein is CSVEVLTNEQFF. The CDR3 DNA sequence: TGCAGTGTTGAGGTCCTCACCAATGAGCAGTTCTTC.

This clonotype was recorded at least ten times. The rearrangement uses TRBV12-3 or TRBV12-4 and TRBJ2-5; tentative D call: TRBD1 (6 bases). V was clipped by 0 bases and J by 5 bases, with 16 bases between them. This CDR3 is built from 16 residues. CDR3 nucleotide sequence: TGTGCCAGCAGTTTAGCGCGGCCGGACAGAGGGGAGACCCAGTACTTC. Translation gives CASSLARPDRGETQYF.

This clonotype was picked up many times. The chain recombines TRBV12-3 or TRBV12-4 with TRBJ1-2; no clear D. V lost 3 bases and J lost 4, with 15 bases in between. The CDR3 runs 15 residues. CDR3 in DNA: TGTGCCAGCAGTTTGCGGCAGAGTGTCTCCTATGGCTACACCTTC. It specifies CASSLRQSVSYGYTF.

The DNA of the CDR3 is TGCGCCAGCAGCTTGGATGGGGAAAGGGGCTACACCTTC. This codes for CASSLDGERGYTF. The chain carries TRBV5-1 and TRBJ1-2; D gene unclear. The V gene's germline CDR1 is SGHRS and CDR2 YFSETQ. V lost 0 bases and J 8 bases, leaving 11 bases between the germline ends. The length of the CDR3 is 13 residues.

This chain uses TRBV20-1 with TRBJ1-1; tentatively, D is TRBD1 (6 bases). V gave up 5 bases and J gave up 0 bases, with 13 bases separating them. This CDR3 region has 14 residues. Germline V CDR1 and CDR2: DFQATT, SNEGSKA (reference sequence). The DNA of the CDR3 is TGCAGTGCTGCTCAGGGGACATTGAACACTGAAGCTTTCTTT. Protein sequence: CSAAQGTLNTEAFF.

This chain connects TRBV6-2 or TRBV6-3 to TRBJ1-5; TRBD1 is a possible D gene (5 bases). The CDR3 has 18 residues. Germline V gives CDR1 MNHEY, CDR2 SVGEGT. The ends were cut back, 2 bases at V and 2 bases at J, with 19 bases in the middle. The CDR3 nucleotides read TGTGCCAGCAGTTACGCCGCTACAGGAATTAGCGGCAATCAGCCCCAGCATTTT. It codes for CASSYAATGISGNQPQHF.

This clonotype was counted only a few times. A read error may be the cause here, since a much bigger clone is one base away. The chain has TRBV7-9 and TRBJ2-7, with 7 bases lining up with TRBD1. CDR3 length: 14 amino acids. V lost 2 bases to trimming and J lost 3 bases; unmatched junction nucleotides: 4. The germline V gene has CDR1 SEHNR and CDR2 FQNEAQ (reference sequence). The CDR3 DNA is TGTGCCAGCAGCTTATTCCAGGGGGACTACGAGCAGTACTTC. Translated: CASSLFQGDYEQYF.

The genes are TRBV20-1 and TRBJ2-1, with 10 bases aligning to TRBD2. CDR3 length: 16 residues. The germline V gene encodes CDR1 DFQATT and CDR2 SNEGSKA (reference sequence). The V segment lost 2 bases and the J segment 7 bases; nucleotides outside the gene matches: 11. The CDR3 loop reads CSARSLGASGRNEQFF. CDR3 sequence (DNA): TGCAGTGCTAGAAGCCTCGGCGCTAGCGGGAGAAATGAGCAGTTCTTC.

This clonotype has a count of ten or more. The V and J genes are TRBV7-8 and TRBJ2-1; 13 bases line up with TRBD2. Germline loops: CDR1 SGHVS, CDR2 FQNEAQ. CDR3 length equals 15 residues. Trimming removed 5 bases from V and 6 bases from J; junction bases left unmatched: 4. The CDR3 is CASSPWTSGGNEQFF. The CDR3 DNA reads TGTGCCAGCAGCCCATGGACTAGCGGGGGCAATGAGCAGTTCTTC.

This clonotype was counted ten times or more. CDR3 sequence reads: CASSWPRTSGVTDTQYF. The CDR3 nucleotides read TGCGCCAGCAGCTGGCCTCGAACTAGCGGGGTCACAGATACGCAGTATTTT. The chain couples TRBV5-1 to TRBJ2-3, with 10 bases identical to TRBD2. The V gene's germline CDR1 is SGHRS and CDR2 YFSETQ. Trimming at V came to 3 bases and at J to 2 bases, leaving 9 bases not matched to a gene. This CDR3 is 17 amino acids long.

The CDR3 region is CASSYSSRGLRGKPLHF. The CDR3 region has the DNA TGTGCCAGCAGTTATTCTTCCCGGGGACTCCGCGGGAAGCCCCTCCACTTT. J is TRBJ1-6 and V is TRBV6-2 or TRBV6-3, with D possibly matching TRBD1 (5 bases). Trimming took off 3 bases at V and 13 bases at J, with 25 bases between the two ends. The CDR3 totals 17 residues. Germline CDR1 MNHEY, CDR2 SVGEGT.

This clonotype was counted many times. The rearrangement links TRBV20-1 to TRBJ1-5, with D possibly TRBD1 on 6 matching bases. V dropped 4 bases and J dropped 0 bases, with 10 bases sitting between them. Per the germline V gene, CDR1 is DFQATT and CDR2 is SNEGSKA (reference sequence). The CDR3 has 14 residues. The CDR3: CSAKQGNSNQPQHF. Here the CDR3 DNA reads TGCAGTGCTAAACAGGGAAATAGCAATCAGCCCCAGCATTTT.

In this sample, this clonotype turned up a few times. The chain links TRBV28 to TRBJ1-3; D unresolved. This CDR3 is built from 15 residues. CDR1 MDHEN and CDR2 SYDVKM come from the germline V gene. V was shortened by 4 bases and J by 2 bases, with 12 bases between the two germline ends. The chain's CDR3 is CASSSLGVAGNTIYF. CDR3 bases: TGTGCCAGCAGTTCCCTCGGGGTTGCTGGAAACACCATATATTTT. The variable domain in full, completed from reference TRBV28 and TRBJ1-3, reads DVKVTQSSRYLVKRTGEKVFLECVQDMDHENMFWYRQDPGLGLRLIYFSYDVKMKEKGDIPEGYSVSREKKERFSLILESASTNQTSMYLCASSSLGVAGNTIYFGEGSWLTVV.